The clone carrying this TCR beta chain was found a few times. Its target is unknown. With 7 bases removed from V and 10 bases from J, the gap between germline ends came to 11 bases. The CDR3 is 12 amino acids. Germline V gene data show CDR1 as MNHNY and CDR2 as SVGAGI (reference sequence). These data come from a study of HIV-infected patients and healthy controls. In the study overall: In 14 of 16 patients, CD4 counts climbed slightly after three months but remained subnormal. The CD4:CD8 ratio increased slightly in early therapy, but CD8 counts showed no consistent change. Most of the sixteen became undetectable by the second bleed, and all after another year of therapy. Notes on the study in general: HIV-infected patients and controls differed significantly in mean usage of eight alpha and eight beta V genes.

Reverse transcription used about 500 ng RNA and constant-region primers for alpha and beta. Separate chain-specific third strand synthesis with multiplexing indices produced the alpha and beta libraries. A single record per CDR3 protein comes from TCRdb applying MiXCR to the 5' RACE reads. Here the sample spans more than 9,500 distinct CDR3 sequences, 7.3% being singletons. All unsorted peripheral T cells were captured because whole blood was used without fractionation. The rearrangement links TRBV6-6 to TRBJ1-6; no clear D. The sample consisted of blood, taken before antiretroviral therapy. The source of this sequence is an adult with HIV infection. CDR3 sequence reads: CASNAGPSPLHF. In DNA, the CDR3 is TGTGCCAGCAACGCAGGACCCTCACCCCTCCACTTT.